What follows describes a single T cell receptor (beta chain). As yet, its antigen is unknown. These data are taken from a study of regulatory T cells in long-lasting Graves disease. CDR3-region Arm-PCR and iRepertoire HTBI primers produced the TCR beta libraries. TCRdb redid the calling of the multiplex PCR reads with MiXCR, one entry per CDR3 protein. The sample records roughly 500,000 distinct CDR3 sequences, roughly 13% being singletons. Overall study findings and caveats: Among persistent patients, a larger number of public clonotypes were shared (about 2,700) than among newly diagnosed patients (around 980).

The CDR3 covers 14 residues. The germline CDR1 and CDR2 sequences are LNHDA and SQIVND (reference sequence). V gave up 10 bases and J gave up 10 bases; unmatched junction bases: 9. The time point here: newly diagnosed GD, antithyroid drugs for less than 3 months. The authors made the TCR library using RNA they extracted from PBMCs. The sample was also reused in another study, on T cells in Graves' hyperthyroidism and ophthalmopathy. That study adds: The HTBI primer set served for first-round RT-PCR of the TCR CDR3.

Sample: peripheral blood mononuclear cells (PBMCs), taken at new diagnosis, from a patient treated with antithyroid drugs. The rearrangement uses TRBV19 and TRBJ2-1; TRBD2 matches at 14 bases. The clonotype comes from a man aged 25-40 years with Graves disease. The CDR3: CATQATSGRGEQFF. In DNA form, the CDR3 reads TGTGCCACCCAAGCGACTAGCGGGAGGGGAGAGCAGTTCTTC.